Listed below are T cell receptor beta chains from one sample, sequenced in a study of cytomegalovirus exposure and HLA in healthy donors. The method was immunoSEQ multiplex PCR; TCRdb's version includes in-frame clones alone and lacks a portion of them. The repertoire holds fewer than 90,000 clones, with approximately 94% as singletons. The sample consisted of PBMCs. The source is a woman under 30 in good health and CMV-seropositive. Both conserved end residues are part of each CDR3. Fields, in order: V gene, J gene, clone size, D gene, CDR3 protein, CDR3 DNA. The D gene is left open where the match is weak. A row's size may be missing; if present it is once, few, many or a size class.

TRBV4-2	TRBJ2-3	.	TRBD2	CASSQVLAGDTSTDTQYF	TGTGCCAGCAGCCAGGTACTAGCGGGAGACACTAGCACAGATACGCAGTATTTT
TRBV5-1	TRBJ1-3	.	TRBD1	CASSPGTGGNTIYF	TGCGCCAGTTCCCCAGGGACAGGCGGAAACACCATATATTTT
TRBV29-1	TRBJ2-2	.	.	CSVGAGRDWNTGELFF	TGCAGCGTTGGGGCTGGCCGGGACTGGAACACCGGGGAGCTGTTTTTT
TRBV30	TRBJ2-5	.	TRBD2	CAWSPTSTETQYF	TGTGCCTGGAGTCCGACTAGCACGGAGACCCAGTACTTC
TRBV7-7	TRBJ2-5	.	.	CASSVNTGEAQYF	TGTGCCAGCAGCGTTAATACGGGGGAGGCCCAGTACTTC
TRBV30	TRBJ1-1	.	.	CAWSFRGYGTEAFF	TGTGCCTGGAGTTTTAGGGGGTACGGCACTGAAGCTTTCTTT
TRBV18	TRBJ1-1	.	.	CASSPPSVDTEAFF	TGTGCCAGCTCACCACCAAGCGTTGACACTGAAGCTTTCTTT
TRBV9	TRBJ2-1	once	.	CASSPVSGPQYNEQFF	TGTGCCAGCAGCCCGGTGAGCGGGCCCCAATACAATGAGCAGTTCTTC
TRBV5-1	TRBJ1-4	.	.	CASSRGQPRGNEKLFF	TGCGCCAGCAGCCGCGGACAGCCACGAGGTAATGAAAAACTGTTTTTT
TRBV5-1	TRBJ2-1	.	TRBD1	CASSLSGTGSYNEQFF	TGCGCCAGCAGCTTGTCTGGGACAGGCTCCTACAATGAGCAGTTCTTC
TRBV30	TRBJ1-2	.	.	CAWSVSTGLYGYTF	TGTGCCTGGAGTGTTTCTACAGGTCTTTATGGCTACACCTTC
TRBV6-1	TRBJ1-2	.	TRBD1	CASSQRTGDNYGYTF	TGTGCCAGCAGTCAGAGGACAGGGGACAACTATGGCTACACCTTC
TRBV29-1	TRBJ1-2	.	.	CSDTPPEGGYTF	TGCAGCGACACCCCCCCCGAGGGTGGCTACACCTTC
TRBV6-6	TRBJ2-5	.	.	CASSYPDRGETQYF	TGTGCCAGCAGTTACCCGGATCGGGGAGAGACCCAGTACTTC
TRBV10-3	TRBJ1-1	.	.	CAIMGQGMNTEAFF	TGTGCCATCATGGGCCAGGGGATGAACACTGAAGCTTTCTTT
TRBV9	TRBJ1-2	.	.	CASSVDGGEGGYTF	TGTGCCAGCAGCGTAGACGGTGGAGAGGGTGGCTACACCTTC
TRBV27	TRBJ2-1	.	.	CASSYREYNEQFF	TGTGCCAGCAGTTACAGGGAGTACAATGAGCAGTTCTTC
TRBV7-2	TRBJ2-5	.	TRBD2	CASSSWSGGGETQYF	TGTGCCAGCAGCTCATGGAGCGGGGGCGGGGAGACCCAGTACTTC
TRBV29-1	TRBJ2-1	.	.	CSVEGGTLGKRQNNEQFF	TGCAGCGTTGAGGGAGGGACACTTGGGAAAAGGCAAAACAATGAGCAGTTCTTC
TRBV2	TRBJ1-1	.	.	CASSVATNRRVNTEAFF	TGTGCCAGCAGTGTAGCTACCAACAGGAGAGTGAACACTGAAGCTTTCTTT
TRBV7-6	TRBJ2-2	.	TRBD2	CASSGLAGENTGELFF	TGTGCCAGCAGCGGACTAGCGGGGGAGAACACCGGGGAGCTGTTTTTT
TRBV5-1	TRBJ2-7	.	TRBD2	CASSLDSGGPYEQYF	TGCGCCAGCAGCTTGGATAGCGGGGGGCCCTACGAGCAGTACTTC
TRBV6-5	TRBJ2-3	.	TRBD1	CASSDGQGSGTQYF	TGTGCCAGCAGTGACGGACAGGGGTCGGGTACGCAGTATTTT
TRBV11-2	TRBJ2-3	.	.	CASSTGDTQYF	TGTGCCAGCAGCACGGGGGATACGCAGTATTTT
TRBV2	TRBJ1-5	.	.	CASSEEPGGDSNQPQHF	TGTGCCAGCAGTGAGGAGCCGGGGGGCGATAGCAATCAGCCCCAGCATTTT
TRBV9	TRBJ2-2	.	TRBD1	CASSVTGGIGELFF	TGTGCCAGCAGCGTTACAGGGGGCATCGGGGAGCTGTTTTTT
TRBV5-4	TRBJ2-5	.	TRBD2	CASSLTSGGRGETQYF	TGTGCCAGCAGCTTGACTAGCGGGGGGAGGGGAGAGACCCAGTACTTC
TRBV9	TRBJ2-3	.	TRBD2	CASSTSAGTRDTQYF	TGTGCCAGCAGCACATCGGCCGGGACTAGAGATACGCAGTATTTT